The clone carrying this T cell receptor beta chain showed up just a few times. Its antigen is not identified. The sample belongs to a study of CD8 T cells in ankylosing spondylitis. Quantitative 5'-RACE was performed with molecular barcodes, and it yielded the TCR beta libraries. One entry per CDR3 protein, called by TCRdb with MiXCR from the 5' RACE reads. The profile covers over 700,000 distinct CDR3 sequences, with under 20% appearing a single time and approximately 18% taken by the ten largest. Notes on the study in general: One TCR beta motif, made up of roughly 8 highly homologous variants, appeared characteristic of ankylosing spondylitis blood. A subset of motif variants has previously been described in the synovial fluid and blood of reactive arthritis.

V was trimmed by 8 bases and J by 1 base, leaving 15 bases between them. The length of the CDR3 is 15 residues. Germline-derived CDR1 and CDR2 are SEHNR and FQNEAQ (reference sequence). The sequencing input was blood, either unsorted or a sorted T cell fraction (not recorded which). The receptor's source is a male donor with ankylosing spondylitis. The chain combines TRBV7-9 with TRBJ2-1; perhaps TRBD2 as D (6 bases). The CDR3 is CASRSGGGSYNEQFF. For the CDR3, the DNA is TGTGCCAGCCGCTCCGGGGGTGGATCCTACAATGAGCAGTTCTTC.